This T cell receptor (beta chain) was identified during a study of patients and donors after allogeneic stem cell transplantation. The sample holds a few counts of this clonotype. TCRdb re-derived calls from the RT-PCR reads in MiXCR, one entry per CDR3 protein. The sample contains some 160,000 distinct CDR3 sequences, approximately 25% of which appear only once. V was pared by 4 bases and J by 2 bases, with 7 bases of the junction left unmatched. CDR1 is SQVTM and CDR2 is ANQGSEA in the germline V gene. This CDR3 has 15 residues. This receptor was identified in a human donor who was either an allogeneic HSCT recipient or a stem cell or donor lymphocyte infusion donor (not recorded which). It is not recorded whose cells these are; they may come from a transplant donor. Sequences were obtained from blood, either unsorted or a sorted T cell fraction (not recorded which). The chain recombines TRBV29-1 with TRBJ1-3; 8 bases agree with TRBD1. DNA of the CDR3: TGCAGCGTTGGCGAACAGGGGGGAACTGGAAACACCATATATTTT. Its translation is CSVGEQGGTGNTIYF.